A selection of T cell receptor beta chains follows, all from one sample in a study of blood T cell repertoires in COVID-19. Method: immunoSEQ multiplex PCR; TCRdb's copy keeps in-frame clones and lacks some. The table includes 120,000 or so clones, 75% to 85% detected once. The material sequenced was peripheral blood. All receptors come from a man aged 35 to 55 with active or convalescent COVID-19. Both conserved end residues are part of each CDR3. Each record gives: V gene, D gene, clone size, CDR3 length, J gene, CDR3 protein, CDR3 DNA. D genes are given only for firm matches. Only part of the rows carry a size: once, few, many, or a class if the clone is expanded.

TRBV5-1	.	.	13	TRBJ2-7	CASTLVGSYEQYF	TGCGCCAGCACTCTGGTTGGCAGCTACGAGCAGTACTTC
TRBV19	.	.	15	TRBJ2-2	CASCGSFGGTGELFF	TGTGCCAGTTGTGGCTCGTTTGGCGGGACCGGGGAGCTGTTTTTT
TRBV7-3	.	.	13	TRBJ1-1	CASSPSMGLEAFF	TGTGCCAGCAGCCCCAGCATGGGGCTTGAAGCTTTCTTT
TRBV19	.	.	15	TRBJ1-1	CASSFLERKNTEAFF	TGTGCCAGTAGCTTTTTGGAGAGAAAGAACACTGAAGCTTTCTTT
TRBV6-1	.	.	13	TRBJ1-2	CASSELGSNGYTF	TGTGCCAGCAGTGAACTGGGGAGTAATGGCTACACCTTC
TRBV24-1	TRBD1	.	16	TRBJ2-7	CATSDPGTDRISEQYF	TGTGCCACCAGTGATCCCGGGACAGATAGAATATCCGAGCAGTACTTC
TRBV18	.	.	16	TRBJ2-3	CASSPQTLWGADTQYF	TGTGCCAGCTCACCACAAACGCTCTGGGGCGCAGATACGCAGTATTTT
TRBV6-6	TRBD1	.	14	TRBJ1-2	CASTRDRRGYGYTF	TGTGCCAGCACCAGGGACAGGAGAGGTTATGGCTACACCTTC
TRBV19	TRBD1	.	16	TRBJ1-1	CASTWDRGLRGTEAFF	TGTGCCAGTACTTGGGACAGGGGATTGAGGGGCACTGAAGCTTTCTTT
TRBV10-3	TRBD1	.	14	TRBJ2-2	CASDRDGNTGELFF	TGTGCCAGCGACAGGGATGGGAACACCGGGGAGCTGTTTTTT
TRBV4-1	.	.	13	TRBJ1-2	CASGWDLEGGYTF	TGCGCCAGTGGGTGGGATCTCGAGGGTGGCTACACCTTC
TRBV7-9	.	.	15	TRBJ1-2	CASSFSSRGDYGYTF	TGTGCCAGCAGCTTTAGTAGCAGGGGAGACTATGGCTACACCTTC
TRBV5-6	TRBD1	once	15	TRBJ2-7	CASSIRQGTSYEQYF	TGTGCCAGCAGCATAAGACAGGGGACCTCCTACGAGCAGTACTTC
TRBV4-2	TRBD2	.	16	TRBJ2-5	CASSPLPRGGLETQYF	TGTGCCAGCAGCCCGCTACCGCGGGGGGGCTTGGAGACCCAGTACTTC
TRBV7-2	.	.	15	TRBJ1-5	CASSPSGISNQPQHF	TGTGCCAGCAGCCCAAGCGGCATTAGCAATCAGCCCCAGCATTTT
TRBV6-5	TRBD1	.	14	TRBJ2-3	CASSTGTGIDTQYF	TGTGCCAGCAGTACCGGGACAGGAATAGATACGCAGTATTTT
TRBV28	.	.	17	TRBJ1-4	CASSGPANRGTNEKLFF	TGTGCCAGCAGCGGGCCGGCGAACCGGGGGACTAATGAAAAACTGTTTTTT
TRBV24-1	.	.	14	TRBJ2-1	CATSAHRDFNEQFF	TGTGCCACCAGCGCTCACCGGGACTTCAATGAGCAGTTCTTC
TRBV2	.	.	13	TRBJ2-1	CASRMGAAGEQFF	TGTGCCAGCAGGATGGGTGCGGCAGGGGAGCAGTTCTTC
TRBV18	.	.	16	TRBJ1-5	CASSPPGGRGNQPQHF	TGTGCCAGCTCACCACCGGGTGGTCGGGGCAATCAGCCCCAGCATTTT
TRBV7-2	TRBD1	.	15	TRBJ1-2	CASSPRRRGGFGYTF	TGTGCCAGCAGCCCCCGAAGGCGAGGGGGCTTTGGCTACACCTTC
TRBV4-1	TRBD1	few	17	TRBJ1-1	CASSPDRGVVGGHEAFF	TGCGCCAGCAGCCCCGACAGGGGAGTGGTAGGCGGTCATGAAGCTTTCTTT
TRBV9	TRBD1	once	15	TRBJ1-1	CASSASGTGDTEAFF	TGTGCCAGCAGCGCTTCCGGGACAGGGGACACTGAAGCTTTCTTT
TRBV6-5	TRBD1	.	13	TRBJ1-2	CASRDRELGGYTF	TGTGCCAGCAGAGACAGGGAATTAGGTGGCTACACCTTC
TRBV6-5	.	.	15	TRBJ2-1	CAIQRDPISYNEQFF	TGTGCCATTCAACGGGATCCTATCTCCTACAATGAGCAGTTCTTC
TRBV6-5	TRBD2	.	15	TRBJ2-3	CATGLAGGLTDTQYF	TGTGCCACCGGACTAGCGGGGGGGCTCACAGATACGCAGTATTTT
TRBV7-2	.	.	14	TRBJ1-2	CASSPRQALGGYTF	TGTGCCAGCAGCCCTCGACAGGCCCTCGGGGGCTACACCTTC
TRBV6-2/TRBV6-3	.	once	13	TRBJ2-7	CASSPTGTYEQYF	TGTGCCAGCAGCCCGACAGGCACCTACGAGCAGTACTTC
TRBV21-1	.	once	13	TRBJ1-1	CASSKGGGREAFF	TGTGCCAGCAGCAAAGGGGGGGGCCGTGAAGCTTTCTTT
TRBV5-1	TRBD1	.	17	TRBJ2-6	CASSRGQASSGANVLTF	TGCGCCAGCAGCCGTGGACAGGCCAGCTCTGGGGCCAACGTCCTGACTTTC
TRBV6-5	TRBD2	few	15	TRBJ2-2	CASIAGGANTGELFF	TGTGCCAGCATCGCGGGGGGTGCAAACACCGGGGAGCTGTTTTTT
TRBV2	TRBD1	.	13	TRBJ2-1	CASTTGGKNEQFF	TGTGCCAGCACAACAGGGGGAAAGAATGAGCAGTTCTTC
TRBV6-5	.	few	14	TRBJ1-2	CASSTSPQGLGYTF	TGTGCCAGCAGCACCTCCCCCCAGGGGCTTGGCTACACCTTC
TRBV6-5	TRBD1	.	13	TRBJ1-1	CASINTGTGGTFF	TGTGCCAGCATCAATACCGGGACAGGGGGGACTTTCTTT
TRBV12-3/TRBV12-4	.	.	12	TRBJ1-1	CASRYQGIGAFF	TGTGCCAGCAGGTATCAGGGGATCGGGGCTTTCTTT
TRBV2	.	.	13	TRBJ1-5	CASSAGWQQPQHF	TGTGCCAGCAGTGCCGGGTGGCAGCAGCCCCAGCATTTT
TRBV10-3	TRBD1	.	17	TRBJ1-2	CATTSRDRGKEGYGYTF	TGTGCCACCACAAGCCGGGACAGGGGAAAAGAGGGCTATGGCTACACCTTC
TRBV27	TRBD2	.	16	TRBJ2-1	CASTEKGLAGYNEQFF	TGTGCCAGCACCGAAAAGGGACTAGCGGGATACAATGAGCAGTTCTTC
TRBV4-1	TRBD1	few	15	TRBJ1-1	CASSQPRGPYTEAFF	TGCGCCAGCAGCCAACCGAGGGGGCCTTACACTGAAGCTTTCTTT
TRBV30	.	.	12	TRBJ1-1	CAWSPGWAEAFF	TGTGCCTGGAGTCCAGGGTGGGCTGAAGCTTTCTTT
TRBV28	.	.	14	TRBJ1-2	CASSLGGTNYGYTF	TGTGCCAGCAGTTTGGGGGGGACTAACTATGGCTACACCTTC
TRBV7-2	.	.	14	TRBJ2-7	CASSLGGGLYEQYF	TGTGCCAGCAGCTTAGGAGGGGGATTATACGAGCAGTACTTC
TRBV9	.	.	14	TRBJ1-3	CASSVGQSGNTIYF	TGTGCCAGCAGCGTAGGACAGTCTGGAAACACCATATATTTT
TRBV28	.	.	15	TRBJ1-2	CASQWGGNPIYGYTF	TGTGCCAGCCAATGGGGCGGCAATCCCATCTATGGCTACACCTTC
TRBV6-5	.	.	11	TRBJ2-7	CAGVDGFKQYF	TGTGCCGGAGTCGATGGATTTAAGCAGTACTTC
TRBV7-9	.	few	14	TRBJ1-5	CASSDFKSNQPQHF	TGTGCCAGCAGCGACTTCAAAAGCAATCAGCCCCAGCATTTT
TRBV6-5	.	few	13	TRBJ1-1	CASRAVGNTEAFF	TGTGCCAGCAGGGCTGTTGGTAACACTGAAGCTTTCTTT
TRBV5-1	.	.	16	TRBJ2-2	CASSLAGQGNTGELFF	TGCGCCAGCAGCTTGGCAGGCCAGGGGAACACCGGGGAGCTGTTTTTT
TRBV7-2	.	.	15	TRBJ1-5	CASSMDSYSNQPQHF	TGTGCCAGCAGCATGGACAGTTATAGCAATCAGCCCCAGCATTTT
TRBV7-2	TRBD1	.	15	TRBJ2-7	CASSRGGQGSYEQYF	TGTGCCAGCAGCCGGGGTGGACAGGGCTCCTACGAGCAGTACTTC
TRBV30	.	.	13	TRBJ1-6	CAWRASYNSPLHF	TGTGCCTGGAGGGCCTCGTATAATTCACCCCTCCACTTT
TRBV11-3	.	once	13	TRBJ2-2	CASSPGSTGELFF	TGTGCCAGCAGCCCAGGGTCCACCGGGGAGCTGTTTTTT
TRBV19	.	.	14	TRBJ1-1	CASSPGGRGTEAFF	TGTGCCAGTAGTCCGGGGGGGCGAGGCACTGAAGCTTTCTTT
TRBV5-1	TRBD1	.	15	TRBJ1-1	CASTEQGAQNTEAFF	TGCGCCAGCACCGAACAGGGGGCGCAGAACACTGAAGCTTTCTTT
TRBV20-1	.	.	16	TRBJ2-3	CSASFRDIKRTDTQYF	TGCAGTGCCAGTTTCCGGGACATAAAAAGGACAGATACGCAGTATTTT
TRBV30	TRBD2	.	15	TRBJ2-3	CAWSRLAGRTDTQYF	TGTGCCTGGAGTAGACTAGCGGGACGTACAGATACGCAGTATTTT
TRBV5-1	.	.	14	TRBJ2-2	CASSPQAETGELFF	TGCGCCAGCAGCCCACAGGCTGAGACCGGGGAGCTGTTTTTT
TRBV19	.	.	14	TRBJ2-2	CASSISGAAGELFF	TGTGCCAGTAGTATCTCAGGGGCAGCCGGGGAGCTGTTTTTT
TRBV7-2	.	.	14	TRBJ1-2	CASSQTTGFYGYTF	TGTGCCAGCAGCCAGACCACAGGGTTCTATGGCTACACCTTC
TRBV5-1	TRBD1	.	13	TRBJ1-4	CASNTGGEEKLFF	TGCGCCAGCAATACAGGGGGGGAGGAAAAACTGTTTTTT